This T cell receptor beta chain was sequenced during a study of blood T cell repertoires in COVID-19. Study in general: There were acute and convalescent COVID-19 samples, and they came from the United States, Italy and Spain. In each case, the material was cDNA or gDNA derived from T cells, B-cell-depleted T cells, or PBMCs.

Germline loops: CDR1 MGHDK, CDR2 SYGVNS. Trimming removed 6 bases from V and 2 bases from J; junction bases left unmatched: 7. This CDR3 is 16 amino acids long. Original methodology: Reference gene primer amplification yielded estimated nucleated cell counts. Generated by immunoSEQ multiplex PCR, the TCRdb table keeps only in-frame clones and is missing some. The V and J calls and the clone size are those of that table, but D and trimming were determined from the DNA. Of tens of thousands of clones in the sample, around 90% are singletons; the top ten hold 1.9%. The chain uses TRBV25-1 and TRBJ2-2, with TRBD1 identical over 9 bases. The TCR comes from a woman aged 80 or over with active or convalescent COVID-19. Sequencing was carried out using peripheral blood. CDR3 sequence (DNA): TGTGCCAGCAGACCACCGGGACAGGGCAACACCGGGGAGCTGTTTTTT. It is translated as CASRPPGQGNTGELFF.